These 27 T cell receptor beta chains originate from one sample sequenced in a study of T cells after somatic rescue of genetic block. Sequencing used immunoSEQ multiplex PCR; TCRdb keeps in-frame clones, though not all of them. The sample lists under 150,000 clones; 90% to 95% were seen once. What was sequenced was peripheral blood mononuclear cells (PBMCs). These receptors all come from a woman between 18 and 29 years old.

V is TRBV5-1 and J is TRBJ1-4; D might be TRBD1 (5 bases). CDR3 length: 13 residues. The germline V and J ends were trimmed by 4 bases and 5 bases, with 9 bases remaining between them. From germline, CDR1 is SGHRS and CDR2 YFSETQ. As DNA, the CDR3 is TGCGCCAGCAGCAGTCGGGGGAATGAAAAACTGTTTTTT. As protein: CASSSRGNEKLFF.

The chain is built from TRBV20-1 and TRBJ2-1; no firm D call. The CDR3 is 9 residues long. V lost 3 bases to trimming and J lost 16 bases, with 10 bases between them. CDR1 and CDR2 from the germline V gene are DFQATT and SNEGSKA (reference sequence). CDR3: CSAREFAFF. The CDR3 nucleotides are TGCAGTGCTAGGGAGTTTGCCTTCTTC.

The V gene is TRBV5-6, the J gene TRBJ2-5; 8 bases fit TRBD1. This CDR3 has 13 amino acids. V trimming: 4 bases; J trimming: 5 bases; junction bases outside the gene matches: 4. Germline V gene sequence: CDR1 SGHDT, CDR2 YYEEEE. CDR3 sequence (DNA): TGTGCCAGCAGCGGACGGACAGGGGAGACCCAGTACTTC. Its protein product is CASSGRTGETQYF.

The chain combines TRBV6-4 with TRBJ1-2, with 8 bases that match TRBD1. V gave up 6 bases and J gave up 2 bases; unmatched junction bases: 2. The germline V gene has CDR1 MRHNA and CDR2 SNTAGT. The CDR3 contains 13 residues. The CDR3 nucleotides read TGTGCCAGCAGGGGGACAGGCAACTATGGCTACACCTTC. Residues: CASRGTGNYGYTF.

This chain connects TRBV2 to TRBJ2-6, with D unresolved. Germline-derived CDR1 and CDR2 are SNHLY and FYNNEI. With 4 bases removed from V and 0 bases from J, the gap between germline ends came to 4 bases. This CDR3 region has 14 residues. CDR3 sequence: CASSVPSGANVLTF. The CDR3 nucleotides read TGTGCCAGCAGTGTACCCTCTGGGGCCAACGTCCTGACTTTC.

The chain has TRBV5-1 and TRBJ1-1; D unresolved. Germline V lookup: CDR1 SGHRS, CDR2 YFSETQ. V lost 0 bases to trimming and J lost 1 base, with 19 bases between them. The CDR3 spans 18 residues. CDR3 nucleotides: TGCGCCAGCAGCTTGGCCCCGGAGGAGATGGGTGGGAACACTGAAGCTTTCTTT. This codes for CASSLAPEEMGGNTEAFF.

The rearrangement links TRBV2 to TRBJ2-1; 11 bases match TRBD2. CDR3 length equals 15 residues. J gave up 9 bases and V 2 bases, and 6 bases lay outside the gene matches. CDR1 and CDR2 from the germline V gene are SNHLY and FYNNEI. The CDR3 sequence is CASSESSGGSGEQFF. Written as DNA, the CDR3 is TGTGCCAGCAGTGAATCTAGCGGGGGGAGTGGTGAGCAGTTCTTC. Combining the CDR3 with reference TRBV2 and TRBJ2-1 gives the whole variable domain EPEVTQTPSHQVTQMGQEVILRCVPISNHLYFYWYRQILGQKVEFLVSFYNNEISEKSEIFDDQFSVERPDGSNFTLKIRSTKLEDSAMYFCASSESSGGSGEQFFGPGTRLTVL.

The chain recombines TRBV10-3 with TRBJ2-3; D is perhaps TRBD1 or TRBD2 (5 bases each). The CDR3 runs to 16 residues. V lost 7 bases, J lost 2 bases, and 19 bases lay in between. The germline V gene has CDR1 ENHRY and CDR2 SYGVKD. The CDR3 sequence is CAINGAPGPNTDTQYF. CDR3 nucleotides: TGTGCCATCAACGGGGCACCGGGACCAAACACAGATACGCAGTATTTT.

The chain recombines TRBV5-6 with TRBJ1-1; 8 bases are a match to TRBD1. CDR3 length: 15 amino acids. Germline V gives CDR1 SGHDT, CDR2 YYEEEE. V lost 4 bases to trimming and J lost 0 bases; unmatched junction nucleotides: 5. Here the CDR3 reads CASSNRGGMNTEAFF. As DNA, the CDR3 is TGTGCCAGCAGCAACAGGGGGGGGATGAACACTGAAGCTTTCTTT. Using reference TRBV5-6 and TRBJ1-1 for the parts outside the CDR3, the full variable domain is DAGVTQSPTHLIKTRGQQVTLRCSPKSGHDTVSWYQQALGQGPQFIFQYYEEEERQRGNFPDRFSGHQFPNYSSELNVNALLLGDSALYLCASSNRGGMNTEAFFGQGTRLTVV.

The V and J genes are TRBV5-1 and TRBJ2-3; D not certain. Trimming cost V 1 base and J 5 bases, with 17 bases left between them. This CDR3 is built from 16 residues. CDR1 SGHRS and CDR2 YFSETQ come from the germline V gene. CDR3 nucleotides: TGCGCCAGCAGCTTGAGTCCCGGTCCCCGAGGAGATACGCAGTATTTT. Its protein product is CASSLSPGPRGDTQYF.

The chain recombines TRBV5-5 with TRBJ2-2; the D is unclear. V was pared by 0 bases and J by 6 bases, with 9 bases between. This CDR3 contains 14 residues. Germline assignment: CDR1 SGHKS and CDR2 YYEKEE (reference sequence). The CDR3 nucleotides are TGTGCCAGCAGCTTGGGGTTTAGTCCCGGGGAGCTGTTTTTT. Its protein is CASSLGFSPGELFF.

The CDR3 reads CASSRYVLTGELFF. The DNA for the CDR3 is TGTGCCAGCAGTCGATACGTCCTCACCGGGGAGCTGTTTTTT. This rearrangement joins TRBV27 to TRBJ2-2, with D uncertain. The CDR3 is 14 amino acids. Germline CDR1 reads MNHEY; CDR2 reads SMNVEV (reference sequence). V lost 5 bases and J 4 bases, leaving 11 bases between the germline ends.

V gene TRBV2 combines with J gene TRBJ1-1, with D uncertain. The CDR3 consists of 10 residues. With 6 bases removed from V and 7 bases from J, the gap between germline ends came to 6 bases. Germline lookup yields CDR1 SNHLY and CDR2 FYNNEI. The CDR3 nucleotides are TGTGCCAGCAGCGGTATTGAAGCTTTCTTT. Encoded protein: CASSGIEAFF.

In nucleotides, the CDR3 is TGTGCCAGCAGACAAACCCTTCGGGCAGGGTATCGATCGGGCTACACCTTC. It yields the protein CASRQTLRAGYRSGYTF. The chain recombines TRBV28 with TRBJ1-2, with D possibly matching TRBD1 (5 bases). Germline values: CDR1 MDHEN, CDR2 SYDVKM. Trimming removed 6 bases at V and 8 bases at J, with 28 bases between. The CDR3 sequence is 17 residues long.

The rearrangement uses TRBV18 and TRBJ2-7; 8 positions match TRBD1. This CDR3 contains 13 residues. V dropped 8 bases and J dropped 4; count of bases not matched to a gene: 7. In germline, CDR1 is KGHSH, CDR2 LQKENI. CDR3 loop: CASLGQGGYEQYF. In DNA form, the CDR3 reads TGTGCCAGCCTTGGACAGGGTGGGTACGAGCAGTACTTC.

The CDR3 DNA reads TGTGCCACCACGACGGGCAAGAACACTGAAGCTTTCTTT. Protein sequence: CATTTGKNTEAFF. The chain combines TRBV27 with TRBJ1-1; D remains ambiguous. CDR1 is MNHEY and CDR2 is SMNVEV in the germline V gene (reference sequence). V shed 10 bases and J shed 1 base, with 13 bases lying between them. This CDR3 spans 13 amino acids.

The rearrangement links TRBV7-2 to TRBJ2-4; 10 bases agree with TRBD2. J lost 6 bases, V lost 2 bases, and 13 bases had no gene match. Germline CDR1 reads SGHTA; CDR2 reads FQGNSA. The length of the CDR3 is 18 residues. The CDR3 sequence is CASSLRFTSGAGGNIQYF. As DNA, the CDR3 is TGTGCCAGCAGCTTAAGGTTCACTAGCGGGGCCGGTGGAAACATTCAGTACTTC.

The chain carries TRBV2 and TRBJ2-7; 10 nucleotides match TRBD1. This CDR3 region has 14 residues. V gave up 5 bases and J gave up 3 bases; unmatched junction bases: 4. Germline assignment: CDR1 SNHLY and CDR2 FYNNEI. In nucleotides, the CDR3 is TGTGCCAGCAGTAGCCGGGACAGGGGCTACGAGCAGTACTTC. This sequence encodes CASSSRDRGYEQYF.

This clone showed up just once. The V call is TRBV27, the J call TRBJ1-6; 8 bases map to TRBD1. Trimming cost V 8 bases and J 0 bases; bases outside gene matches: 9. The germline V gene encodes CDR1 MNHEY and CDR2 SMNVEV (reference sequence). CDR3 length: 17 amino acids. This CDR3 reads CASARTGLGSYNSPLHF. DNA of the CDR3: TGTGCCAGCGCCCGGACAGGGTTAGGCTCCTATAATTCACCCCTCCACTTT.

The rearrangement links TRBV4-2 to TRBJ2-3; D is tentatively TRBD1 or TRBD2 (6 bases each). This CDR3 is 17 amino acids long. V was clipped by 0 bases and J by 2 bases, with 15 bases between them. Looked up from germline, CDR1 is LGHNA and CDR2 is YNFKEQ. The CDR3 protein is CASSQDWGRGLTDTQYF. The CDR3 DNA reads as TGTGCCAGCAGCCAAGATTGGGGCAGGGGACTCACAGATACGCAGTATTTT.

J is TRBJ1-1 and V is TRBV6-5; a weak D match, TRBD1 (5 bases). Trimming took 0 bases from V and 8 from J, leaving 16 bases between them. This CDR3 has 15 amino acids. Germline CDR1 reads MNHEY; CDR2 reads SVGAGI. In DNA form, the CDR3 reads TGTGCCAGCAGTTACTCTTCTGGGGGGGAACCCGAAGCTTTCTTT. Amino acids: CASSYSSGGEPEAFF.

The V call is TRBV27, the J call TRBJ1-2; D is unresolved. Germline CDR1 and CDR2: MNHEY and SMNVEV (reference sequence). Trimming took off 5 bases at V and 0 bases at J, with 10 bases between the two ends. CDR3 size: 14 residues. Here the CDR3 reads CASSRHPPNYGYTF. Here the CDR3 DNA reads TGTGCCAGCAGTAGACACCCTCCTAACTATGGCTACACCTTC.

This rearrangement joins TRBV11-2 to TRBJ2-4, with 11 bases matching TRBD1. The CDR3 is made up of 15 amino acids. Germline assignment: CDR1 SGHAT and CDR2 FQNNGV. The V gene end was trimmed by 4 bases and the J gene end by 8 bases; junction bases not matched to a gene: 7. Here the CDR3 DNA reads TGTGCCAGCAGCTCACGGACAGGGGGCCAGGACATTCAGTACTTC. Encoded protein: CASSSRTGGQDIQYF.

This clone was detected only a few times. The rearrangement joins TRBV6-4 to TRBJ2-2; unclear D gene. CDR1 MRHNA and CDR2 SNTAGT come from the germline V gene. Deletions cut 3 bases from V and 7 bases from J, with 12 bases between. This CDR3 is 14 amino acids long. The chain's CDR3 is CASSERPTGGELFF. The CDR3 DNA is TGTGCCAGCAGTGAACGACCCACGGGCGGGGAGCTGTTTTTT.

The chain links TRBV2 to TRBJ1-2; weak D call: TRBD1 (5 bases). There are 19 residues in the CDR3. Germline values: CDR1 SNHLY, CDR2 FYNNEI. V was cut by 1 base and J by 0 bases, with 21 bases left in between. The CDR3 bases are TGTGCCAGCAGTGAAGGGGGAGAGTCCAGGGTCGGAGCTAACTATGGCTACACCTTC. This translates into CASSEGGESRVGANYGYTF.

CDR3 nucleotides: TGTGCCAGCAGTGAAGCGCGGGGGACAGGGACTCGGCCCCAGCATTTT. The encoded protein is CASSEARGTGTRPQHF. J is TRBJ1-5 and V is TRBV6-1, with 9 positions matching TRBD1. The ends lost 0 bases at V and 9 bases at J; junction bases unmatched: 9. The CDR3 has 16 residues. Germline V lookup: CDR1 MNHNS, CDR2 SASEGT.

This clone was recorded once. The V and J genes are TRBV5-4 and TRBJ1-1, with 7 bases fitting TRBD1. Germline trimming cut 4 bases from V and 1 base from J; bases unmatched to any gene: 7. CDR1 is SGHNT, CDR2 YYREEE, per germline (reference sequence). There are 15 residues in the CDR3. The CDR3 DNA reads as TGTGCCAGCAGCCGACAGGGCATCTCGAACACTGAAGCTTTCTTT. Translating gives CASSRQGISNTEAFF.